The TCR beta chain under discussion was sequenced for a study of CD8+CD57+ T cells in acquired aplastic anemia. Looking at the study overall: CD4+ and CD8+ cells, once sorted, gave DNA averaging around 3.2 ug.

The CDR3 is made up of 16 amino acids. Germline V gene sequence: CDR1 SEHNR, CDR2 FQNEAQ (reference sequence). V was shortened by 2 bases and J by 1 base, with 14 bases between the two germline ends. The template for TCR beta VDJ and CDR3 sequence profiling was genomic DNA. TCRdb redid the calling of the reads with MiXCR, one entry per CDR3 protein. This sample has around 230,000 distinct CDR3 sequences, with approximately 60% found just once. General study findings and limits: Both patients and controls carried the same twenty-nine CD8+ CDR3 sequences.

As to this clonotype: Its cognate antigen is unknown.

The TCR sequence derives from a human donor in good health. The specimen was sorted CD4+, CD8+, or CD8+CD57+ T cells (not recorded which) from PBMCs. The chain recombines TRBV7-9 with TRBJ1-1, with TRBD1 as a possible D gene (6 bases). The CDR3, as DNA: TGTGCCAGCAGCTTAAGGCATGAGGGGGGGAACACTGAAGCTTTCTTT. This codes for CASSLRHEGGNTEAFF.